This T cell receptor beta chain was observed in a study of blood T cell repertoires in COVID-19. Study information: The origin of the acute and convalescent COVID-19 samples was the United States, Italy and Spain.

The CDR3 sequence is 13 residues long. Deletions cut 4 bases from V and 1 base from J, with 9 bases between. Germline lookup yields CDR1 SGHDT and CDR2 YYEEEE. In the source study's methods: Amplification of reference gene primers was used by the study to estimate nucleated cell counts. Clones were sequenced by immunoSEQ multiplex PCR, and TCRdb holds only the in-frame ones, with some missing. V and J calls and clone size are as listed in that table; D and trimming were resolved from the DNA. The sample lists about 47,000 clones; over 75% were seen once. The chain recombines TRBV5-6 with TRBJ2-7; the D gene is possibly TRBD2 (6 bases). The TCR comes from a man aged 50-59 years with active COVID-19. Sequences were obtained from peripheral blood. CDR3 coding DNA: TGTGCCAGCAGCGCGACTAGTTCCTACGAGCAGTACGTC. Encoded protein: CASSATSSYEQYV.